These T cell receptor beta chains were read from a single sample in a study of radiotherapy plus CTLA-4 blockade in lung cancer. Libraries were prepared by immunoSEQ multiplex PCR; TCRdb keeps only in-frame clonotypes and omits some of them. The data contain 42,000 or so clones, just under 80% of them singletons. Sequencing was performed on peripheral blood, taken from a patient treated with radiotherapy plus ipilimumab. These receptors all stem from a human donor with non-small cell lung cancer that progressed on radiotherapy plus ipilimumab. CDR3s include the opening cysteine and the closing phenylalanine or tryptophan. The order of the fields is clone size, CDR3 length, V gene, J gene, D gene, CDR3 protein, CDR3 DNA. D genes are given only for firm matches. For some rows the clone size is stated as once, few or many, or as a class when expanded; others skip it.

.	13	TRBV29-1	TRBJ2-2	.	CSVDQGGPGELFF	TGCAGCGTTGATCAAGGGGGTCCCGGGGAGCTGTTTTTT
.	13	TRBV10-2	TRBJ1-5	.	CASSGQGGQPQHF	TGCGCCAGCAGTGGGCAGGGTGGTCAGCCCCAGCATTTT
.	14	TRBV7-6	TRBJ2-2	.	CASSLSGHTGELFF	TGTGCCAGCAGCTTGTCAGGGCACACCGGGGAGCTGTTTTTT
.	15	TRBV5-4	TRBJ1-1	.	CASSLWGDMNTEAFF	TGTGCCAGCAGCTTGTGGGGGGATATGAACACTGAAGCTTTCTTT
.	17	TRBV4-2	TRBJ2-5	TRBD2	CASSQESGGTFQETQYF	TGTGCCAGCAGCCAAGAGAGCGGGGGGACCTTCCAAGAGACCCAGTACTTC
once	15	TRBV6-6	TRBJ2-1	.	CASSSGLPLYNEQFF	TGTGCCAGCAGTTCTGGACTACCCTTATACAATGAGCAGTTCTTC
.	14	TRBV7-3	TRBJ1-1	.	CASSFRQVNTEAFF	TGTGCCAGCAGCTTTCGGCAGGTGAACACTGAAGCTTTCTTT
.	13	TRBV4-3	TRBJ1-5	.	CASSPQRGLPQHF	TGCGCCAGCAGCCCACAACGGGGGTTACCCCAGCATTTT
.	11	TRBV20-1	TRBJ2-1	TRBD2	CSATTSFEQFF	TGCAGTGCGACGACTAGCTTTGAGCAGTTCTTC
many	15	TRBV11-2	TRBJ1-5	.	CASSLEVQSNQPQHF	TGTGCCAGCAGCTTAGAGGTCCAGTCCAATCAGCCCCAGCATTTT
.	17	TRBV5-1	TRBJ2-3	TRBD2	CASSFRPSGGETDTQYF	TGCGCCAGCAGCTTCCGGCCGAGCGGGGGGGAAACAGATACGCAGTATTTT
.	12	TRBV5-1	TRBJ1-5	.	CASSLEQGPQHF	TGCGCCAGCAGCTTGGAACAGGGCCCCCAGCATTTT
.	15	TRBV6-1	TRBJ2-7	TRBD1	CASRLRETGSYEQYF	TGTGCCAGCCGTCTGCGTGAGACAGGGTCCTACGAGCAGTACTTC
once	11	TRBV20-1	TRBJ1-1	.	CSAPRGTEAFF	TGCAGTGCTCCCAGGGGTACTGAAGCTTTCTTT
few	15	TRBV6-1	TRBJ2-7	.	CASSDSPTGRWEQYF	TGTGCCAGCAGTGATTCCCCTACGGGTAGGTGGGAGCAGTACTTC
.	17	TRBV4-2	TRBJ2-4	TRBD1	CASSQGPSYRGPSIQYF	TGTGCCAGCAGCCAAGGCCCCTCTTACAGGGGCCCCAGCATTCAGTACTTC
.	13	TRBV7-9	TRBJ1-2	TRBD1	CASATGNFKGYTF	TGTGCCAGCGCGACAGGGAACTTTAAGGGCTACACCTTC
.	15	TRBV5-1	TRBJ1-6	.	CASSLDLASNSPLHF	TGCGCCAGCAGCTTGGATTTGGCATCTAATTCACCCCTCCACTTT
.	15	TRBV5-5	TRBJ1-1	.	CASSLALGANTEAFF	TGTGCCAGCAGCTTGGCTCTGGGAGCGAACACTGAAGCTTTCTTT
.	13	TRBV29-1	TRBJ2-1	TRBD1	CSVAIQGASEQFF	TGCAGCGTTGCGATACAGGGGGCTTCTGAGCAGTTCTTC
.	16	TRBV27	TRBJ2-1	TRBD2	CASSAIAGGNYNEQFF	TGTGCCAGCAGTGCGATAGCGGGGGGCAACTACAATGAGCAGTTCTTC
.	15	TRBV5-1	TRBJ2-3	TRBD2	CASRSGTTITDTQYF	TGCGCCAGCCGCTCCGGGACTACCATCACAGATACGCAGTATTTT
.	13	TRBV10-3	TRBJ1-2	TRBD1	CASTGETNYGYTF	TGTGCCAGCACAGGGGAGACTAACTATGGCTACACCTTC
.	15	TRBV9	TRBJ1-6	TRBD1	CASSVGTGGNSPLHF	TGTGCCAGCAGCGTAGGGACAGGGGGTAATTCACCCCTCCACTTT
once	15	TRBV7-8	TRBJ2-1	TRBD2	CASSLASGGAYEQFF	TGTGCCAGCAGCTTAGCTAGCGGGGGGGCCTATGAGCAGTTCTTC
.	15	TRBV11-2	TRBJ2-7	TRBD2	CASSLGAAGTYEQYF	TGTGCCAGCAGCTTAGGGGCAGCGGGGACCTACGAGCAGTACTTC
.	17	TRBV18	TRBJ1-1	.	CASSLSSDKVMNTEAFF	TGTGCCAGCTCACTATCTTCCGACAAGGTTATGAACACTGAAGCTTTCTTT
.	15	TRBV6-5	TRBJ2-6	.	CASSYSTARGHVLTF	TGTGCCAGCAGTTACTCGACGGCTAGGGGTCACGTCCTGACTTTC
once	15	TRBV7-2	TRBJ1-4	TRBD1	CASSPLGTGNEKLFF	TGTGCCAGCAGCCCTCTCGGGACAGGGAATGAAAAACTGTTTTTT
.	16	TRBV28	TRBJ1-2	TRBD1	CASSLYGTVLLYGYTF	TGTGCCAGCAGTTTATACGGGACAGTCCTACTCTATGGCTACACCTTC
few	14	TRBV7-3	TRBJ1-6	TRBD1	CASSRGQNNSPLHF	TGTGCCAGCAGCAGGGGACAGAATAATTCACCCCTCCACTTT
.	15	TRBV27	TRBJ1-5	.	CASRPGIISNQPQHF	TGTGCCAGCAGACCCGGTATAATAAGCAATCAGCCCCAGCATTTT
.	15	TRBV4-2	TRBJ1-2	.	CASSQDSGKGYGYTF	TGTGCCAGCAGCCAAGATTCGGGGAAAGGTTACGGCTACACCTTC
.	16	TRBV28	TRBJ2-3	TRBD2	CASRIAGGLGPDTQYF	TGTGCCAGCAGAATAGCGGGGGGGCTCGGGCCAGATACGCAGTATTTT
few	17	TRBV4-2	TRBJ1-2	.	CASSQERPQAGLYGYTF	TGTGCCAGCAGCCAAGAAAGACCCCAGGCCGGCCTCTATGGCTACACCTTC
.	13	TRBV6-1	TRBJ2-7	TRBD1	CASNRDRGYEQYF	TGTGCCAGCAATCGAGACAGGGGGTACGAGCAGTACTTC
.	15	TRBV10-3	TRBJ2-7	TRBD2	CAISASGGYSYEQYF	TGTGCCATCAGTGCTAGCGGGGGCTACTCCTACGAGCAGTACTTC
.	15	TRBV6-5	TRBJ2-2	TRBD2	CASSPGLTNTGELFF	TGTGCCAGCAGCCCGGGACTAACGAACACCGGGGAGCTGTTTTTT
.	13	TRBV7-6	TRBJ2-3	.	CASSPRDTDTQYF	TGTGCCAGCAGCCCCCGAGACACAGATACGCAGTATTTT
.	16	TRBV7-6	TRBJ2-5	TRBD2	CASSLVGGAFVETQYF	TGTGCCAGCAGCCTAGTCGGGGGGGCCTTCGTAGAGACCCAGTACTTC
.	16	TRBV9	TRBJ2-2	.	CASSALPSTNTGELFF	TGTGCCAGCAGCGCCCTCCCGTCTACGAACACCGGGGAGCTGTTTTTT
.	16	TRBV11-2	TRBJ2-5	TRBD2	CASSFRTSGRQETQYF	TGTGCCAGCAGCTTCCGGACTAGCGGAAGACAAGAGACCCAGTACTTC